Below are 15 T cell receptor beta chains sequenced from a single sample in a study of lymphopenia after photon versus proton radiotherapy. Sequencing used immunoSEQ multiplex PCR; TCRdb keeps in-frame clones, though not all of them. The profile covers tens of thousands of clones, with about four fifths appearing a single time and less than 30% taken by the ten largest. The specimen comprised peripheral blood, sampled from a patient treated with photon-based radiotherapy. These receptors all come from a man aged 45 to 65 with gastric cancer.

The chain has TRBV29-1 and TRBJ2-1; a weak D match, TRBD2 (6 bases). The CDR3 has 12 amino acids. The V gene's germline CDR1 is SQVTM and CDR2 ANQGSEA. The V end was cut by 7 bases, the J end by 5 bases, with 12 bases between. CDR3 in amino acids: CSARDFDNEQFF. The CDR3 region has the DNA TGCAGCGCCCGGGACTTTGACAATGAGCAGTTCTTC.

The genes are TRBV18 and TRBJ2-7, with D perhaps being TRBD1 or TRBD2 (5 bases each). There are 15 residues in the CDR3. Germline V gene data show CDR1 as KGHSH and CDR2 as LQKENI. V gave up 0 bases and J gave up 0 bases, with 9 bases separating them. CDR3 bases: TGTGCCAGCTCACCACCGGGGACCTTCTCCTACGAGCAGTACTTC. It translates to CASSPPGTFSYEQYF.

The CDR3 DNA sequence: TGCGCCAGCAGCTCAACCGGGACAGGGACCTATGGCTACACCTTC. Translated: CASSSTGTGTYGYTF. The rearrangement uses TRBV5-1 and TRBJ1-2; 9 bases match TRBD1. V was pared by 3 bases and J by 4 bases, with 7 bases of the junction left unmatched. In germline, CDR1 is SGHRS, CDR2 YFSETQ. There are 15 residues in the CDR3.

The J gene is TRBJ2-7, the V gene TRBV29-1, with 12 bases fitting TRBD2. CDR3 length: 16 amino acids. Germline-derived CDR1 and CDR2 are SQVTM and ANQGSEA. With V trimmed by 0 bases and J by 0 bases, 3 bases remained unmatched. CDR3 DNA: TGCAGCGTTGAAGACACTAGCGGGGGGAGCTCCTACGAGCAGTACTTC. Its protein product is CSVEDTSGGSSYEQYF.

V usage is TRBV6-1 and J usage is TRBJ2-7; TRBD1 matches at 7 bases. CDR1 MNHNS and CDR2 SASEGT come from the germline V gene. The length of the CDR3 is 14 residues. V lost 6 bases and J lost 1; bases outside the gene matches: 6. CDR3 coding DNA: TGTGCCAGCAGGTGGGACAGTAGTTCCTACGAGCAGTACTTC. It specifies CASRWDSSSYEQYF.

V is TRBV6-5 and J is TRBJ2-7, with 10 nucleotides matching TRBD1. Trimming at V came to 6 bases and at J to 4 bases, leaving 3 bases not matched to a gene. Germline values: CDR1 MNHEY, CDR2 SVGAGI. The CDR3 runs to 13 residues. The CDR3 region is CASSRDRGYEQYF. The CDR3 coding sequence is TGTGCCAGCAGCCGGGACAGGGGTTACGAGCAGTACTTC.

This sequence joins TRBV2 and TRBJ2-1; D is uncertain. The CDR3 consists of 14 residues. In germline, CDR1 is SNHLY, CDR2 FYNNEI. The V end lost 7 bases, the J end lost 1 base, and 11 bases lay between the germline ends. CDR3 bases: TGTGCCAGCACCAAGAGTCTGTCCTACAATGAGCAGTTCTTC. Protein sequence: CASTKSLSYNEQFF.

This chain links TRBV6-1 with TRBJ2-5; 9 nucleotides match TRBD1. Looked up from germline, CDR1 is MNHNS and CDR2 is SASEGT. This CDR3 is 16 amino acids long. After removal of 3 bases from V and 0 bases from J, the junction contained 5 bases not matched to a gene. The CDR3 coding sequence is TGTGCCAGCAGTGATACAGGGGGCTGGTACCAAGAGACCCAGTACTTC. This sequence encodes CASSDTGGWYQETQYF.

The V and J genes are TRBV7-2 and TRBJ1-1, with D possibly matching TRBD1 (6 bases). With 5 bases removed from V and 4 bases from J, the gap between germline ends came to 14 bases. The length of the CDR3 is 14 residues. CDR1 and CDR2 (germline): SGHTA, FQGNSA. The CDR3 region is CASSTPGGPTEAFF. CDR3 nucleotides: TGTGCCAGCAGCACTCCTGGGGGGCCCACTGAAGCTTTCTTT.

The V gene is TRBV7-8, the J gene TRBJ1-6, with a weak D call TRBD1 (6 bases). V dropped 5 bases and J dropped 8 bases, with 13 bases sitting between them. Germline-derived CDR1 and CDR2 are SGHVS and FQNEAQ. The CDR3 consists of 14 residues. CDR3 bases: TGTGCCAGCAGCCCAGGACAGAGCGATTCACCCCTCCACTTT. Encoded protein: CASSPGQSDSPLHF.

This chain uses TRBV6-5 with TRBJ1-2, with D possibly TRBD1 on 6 matching bases. Germline V gene lookup returns CDR1 MNHEY and CDR2 SVGAGI. Trimming left V 7 bases short and J 2 bases short, with 14 bases between. The CDR3 runs 14 residues. CDR3 DNA sequence: TGTGCCAGCAACCGGGACACAATGAACTATGGCTACACCTTC. Amino acid sequence: CASNRDTMNYGYTF.

V usage is TRBV19 and J usage is TRBJ2-1; TRBD2 aligns across 8 bases. V was clipped by 0 bases and J by 2 bases; unmatched bases: 6. Germline CDR1 reads LNHDA; CDR2 reads SQIVND (reference sequence). This CDR3 has 17 amino acids. CDR3 sequence: CASSIDQIGRAYNEQFF. The CDR3 DNA reads as TGTGCCAGTAGTATAGATCAGATCGGGAGGGCCTACAATGAGCAGTTCTTC.

The chain combines TRBV19 with TRBJ1-1; 11 nucleotides match TRBD1. In germline, CDR1 is LNHDA, CDR2 SQIVND (reference sequence). V lost 5 bases, J lost 8 bases, and 7 bases stayed unmatched. The CDR3 is 14 residues long. CDR3 nucleotides: TGTGCCAGTAGTCTGCCCGGACAGGGGGCGGAAGCTTTCTTT. Amino acids: CASSLPGQGAEAFF.

Only a few counts were recorded for this clone. The chain has TRBV15 and TRBJ1-2, with D uncertain. Looked up from germline, CDR1 is LNHNV and CDR2 is YYDKDF (reference sequence). The CDR3 consists of 13 residues. Trimming removed 3 bases from V and 3 bases from J, with 8 bases in between. CDR3 DNA: TGTGCCACCAGCAGTGGTTTGGACTATGGCTACACCTTC. Its protein product is CATSSGLDYGYTF.

The chain uses TRBV5-6 and TRBJ1-1; D is unresolved. CDR1 SGHDT and CDR2 YYEEEE come from the germline V gene. The V end was cut by 0 bases, the J end by 7 bases, with 7 bases between. The CDR3 is 12 residues long. In nucleotides, the CDR3 is TGTGCCAGCAGCTTGGCCCCCAATGAAGCTTTCTTT. As protein: CASSLAPNEAFF.